This TCR beta chain was obtained from a study of blood T cell repertoires in COVID-19. Study background: Italy, Spain and the United States were the sources of the convalescent and acute COVID-19 samples. T cells, B-cell-depleted T cells, or PBMCs supplied cDNA or gDNA.

In the authors' methods: Reference gene primers were amplified, and this amplification served to estimate nucleated cell counts. Using immunoSEQ multiplex PCR, the repertoire was profiled, and TCRdb retains in-frame clones only, with some absent. That table supplies the V and J calls and clone size; D and trimming were determined from the DNA. The table has 25,000 to 35,000 clones, around four fifths seen once. The CDR3 is made up of 14 amino acids. Germline V CDR1 and CDR2: MNHEY, SVGAGI. The J segment lost 6 bases and the V segment lost 4 bases, leaving 6 bases of the junction unmatched. Source material: peripheral blood. The clonotype was recovered from a man at least 80 years old with acute or convalescent COVID-19. This chain uses TRBV6-5 with TRBJ1-1; 9 nucleotides line up with TRBD1. The CDR3 loop is CASSLDRGAAEAFF. The CDR3, as DNA: TGTGCCAGCAGTTTAGACAGGGGGGCAGCTGAAGCTTTCTTT.